This T cell receptor (beta chain) derives from a study of early T cells in non-severe SARS-CoV-2 infection. Overall study: With bulk RNA from unsorted whole blood as input, sequencing yielded unpaired chains. Findings and limits, study-wide: CD4 and private specificities were missed by VDJdb matching, which favored anti-spike CD8 responses.

With 4 bases clipped from V and 4 bases from J, the junction kept 9 bases outside the gene matches. The CDR3 consists of 15 residues. The germline CDR1 and CDR2 sequences are ENHRY and SYGVKD. Unique molecular identifiers (one per individual cDNA molecule) were attached. One entry per CDR3 protein, called by TCRdb with MiXCR from the 5' RACE reads. The table shows fewer than 85,000 distinct CDR3 sequences, with roughly 14% occurring only once. This clonotype has a handful of counts. The antigen remains undetermined. The rearrangement uses TRBV10-3 and TRBJ2-5, with 7 nucleotides matching TRBD2. The sequenced sample was whole blood, obtained at baseline. This receptor was taken from an adult who was a healthcare worker with PCR-confirmed SARS-CoV-2 infection or an uninfected control (not recorded which). CDR3 DNA: TGTGCCATCAGTGGGGCGGGAGAAGACCGAGAGACCCAGTACTTC. It yields the protein CAISGAGEDRETQYF.